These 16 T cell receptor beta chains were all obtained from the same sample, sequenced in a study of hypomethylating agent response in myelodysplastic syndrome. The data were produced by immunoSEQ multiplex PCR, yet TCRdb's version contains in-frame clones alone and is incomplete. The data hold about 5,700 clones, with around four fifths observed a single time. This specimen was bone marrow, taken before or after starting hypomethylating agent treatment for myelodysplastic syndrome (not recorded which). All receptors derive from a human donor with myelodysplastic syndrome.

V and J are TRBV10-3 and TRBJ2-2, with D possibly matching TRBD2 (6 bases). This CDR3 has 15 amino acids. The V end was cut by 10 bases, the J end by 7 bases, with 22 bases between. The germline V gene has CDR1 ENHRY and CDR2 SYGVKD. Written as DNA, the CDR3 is TGTGCCACCTCCACCCGCGGGGACGGGCACGGGGAGCTGTTTTTT. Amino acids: CATSTRGDGHGELFF.

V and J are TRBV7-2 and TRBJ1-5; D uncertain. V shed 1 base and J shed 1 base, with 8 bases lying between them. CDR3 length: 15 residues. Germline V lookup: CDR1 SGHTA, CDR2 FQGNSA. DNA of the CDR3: TGTGCCAGCAGCTTAGGGGTCCCGAGCAATCAGCCCCAGCATTTT. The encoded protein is CASSLGVPSNQPQHF.

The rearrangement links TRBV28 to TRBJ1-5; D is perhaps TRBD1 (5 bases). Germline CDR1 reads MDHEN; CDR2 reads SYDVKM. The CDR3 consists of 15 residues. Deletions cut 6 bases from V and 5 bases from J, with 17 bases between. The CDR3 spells CASRGDGGHHQPQHF. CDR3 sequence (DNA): TGTGCCAGCAGGGGGGACGGAGGGCACCATCAGCCCCAGCATTTT.

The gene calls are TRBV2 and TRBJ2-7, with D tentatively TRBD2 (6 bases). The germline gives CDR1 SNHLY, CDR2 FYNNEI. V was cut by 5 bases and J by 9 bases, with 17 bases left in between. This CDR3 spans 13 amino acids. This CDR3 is CASSYGTLRGQYF. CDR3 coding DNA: TGTGCCAGCAGTTACGGGACTCTCCGAGGGCAGTACTTC.

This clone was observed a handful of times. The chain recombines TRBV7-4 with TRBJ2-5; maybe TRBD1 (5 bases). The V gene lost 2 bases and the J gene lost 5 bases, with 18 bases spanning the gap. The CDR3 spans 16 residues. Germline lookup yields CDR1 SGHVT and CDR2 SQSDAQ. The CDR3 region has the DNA TGTGCCAGCAGCTTAAGGGGAAGCAGGGCTCGGGAGACCCAGTACTTC. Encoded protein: CASSLRGSRARETQYF.

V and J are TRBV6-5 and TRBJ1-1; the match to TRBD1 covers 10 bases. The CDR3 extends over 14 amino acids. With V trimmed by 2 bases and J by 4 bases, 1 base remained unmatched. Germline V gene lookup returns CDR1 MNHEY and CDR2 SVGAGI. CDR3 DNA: TGTGCCAGCAGTTACGGGACAGGGGTCACTGAAGCTTTCTTT. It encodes CASSYGTGVTEAFF.

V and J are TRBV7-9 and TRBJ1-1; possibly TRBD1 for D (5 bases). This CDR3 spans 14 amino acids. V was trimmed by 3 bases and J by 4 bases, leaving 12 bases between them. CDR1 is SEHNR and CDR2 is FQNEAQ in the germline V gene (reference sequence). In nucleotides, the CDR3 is TGTGCCAGCAGCTTGCAGGGAATTGGCACTGAAGCTTTCTTT. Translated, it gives CASSLQGIGTEAFF.

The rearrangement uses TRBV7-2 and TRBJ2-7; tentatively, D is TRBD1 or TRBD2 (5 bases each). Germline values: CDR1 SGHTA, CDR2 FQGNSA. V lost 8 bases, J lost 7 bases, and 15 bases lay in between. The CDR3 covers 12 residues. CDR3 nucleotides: TGTGCCAGCTCCGATGTTGGGGGAGAGCAGTACTTC. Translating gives CASSDVGGEQYF.

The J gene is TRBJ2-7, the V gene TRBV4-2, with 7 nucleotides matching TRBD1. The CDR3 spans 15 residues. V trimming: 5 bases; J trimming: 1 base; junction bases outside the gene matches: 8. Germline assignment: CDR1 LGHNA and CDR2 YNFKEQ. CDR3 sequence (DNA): TGTGCCAGCAGCTTACAGACAGGGAGATCCTACGAGCAGTACTTC. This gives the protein CASSLQTGRSYEQYF.

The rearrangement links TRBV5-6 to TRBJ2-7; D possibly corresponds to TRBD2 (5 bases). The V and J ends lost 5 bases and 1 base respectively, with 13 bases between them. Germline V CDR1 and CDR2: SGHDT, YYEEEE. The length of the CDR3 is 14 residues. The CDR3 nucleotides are TGTGCCAGCAGTCCCGGGGTGAAGTCCTACGAGCAGTACTTC. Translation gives CASSPGVKSYEQYF.

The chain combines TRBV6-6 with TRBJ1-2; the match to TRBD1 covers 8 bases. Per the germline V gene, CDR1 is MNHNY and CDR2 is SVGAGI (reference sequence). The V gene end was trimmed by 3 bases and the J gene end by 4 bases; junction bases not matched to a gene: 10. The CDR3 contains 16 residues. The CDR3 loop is CASSYMVIQGGYGYTF. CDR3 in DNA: TGTGCCAGCAGTTATATGGTGATACAGGGGGGCTATGGCTACACCTTC.

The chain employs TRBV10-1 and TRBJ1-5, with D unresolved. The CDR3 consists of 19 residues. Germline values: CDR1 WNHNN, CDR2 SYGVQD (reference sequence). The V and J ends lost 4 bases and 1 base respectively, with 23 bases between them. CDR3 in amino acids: CASSVCVRSREASNQPQHF. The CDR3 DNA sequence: TGCGCCAGCAGTGTATGTGTCAGGAGTCGTGAGGCCAGCAATCAGCCCCAGCATTTT.

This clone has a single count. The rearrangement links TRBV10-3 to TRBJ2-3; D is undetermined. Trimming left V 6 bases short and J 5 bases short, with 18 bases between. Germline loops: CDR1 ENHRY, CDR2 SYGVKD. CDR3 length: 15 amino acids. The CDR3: CAISAQSVAGDTQYF. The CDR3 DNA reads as TGTGCCATCAGCGCTCAGTCGGTAGCTGGAGATACGCAGTATTTT.

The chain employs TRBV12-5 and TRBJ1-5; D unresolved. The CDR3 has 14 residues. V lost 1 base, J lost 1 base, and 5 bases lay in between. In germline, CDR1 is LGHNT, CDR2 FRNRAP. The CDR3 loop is CASGLAVSNQPQHF. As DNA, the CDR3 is TGTGCTAGTGGTTTGGCGGTGAGCAATCAGCCCCAGCATTTT.

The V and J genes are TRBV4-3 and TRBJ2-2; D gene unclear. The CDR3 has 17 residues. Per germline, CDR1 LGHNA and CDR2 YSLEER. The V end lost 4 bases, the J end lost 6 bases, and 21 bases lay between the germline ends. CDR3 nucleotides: TGCGCCAGCAGCCCTACAGCGTTGGTCGGATCCGCCGGGGAGCTGTTTTTT. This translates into CASSPTALVGSAGELFF.

CDR3: CASAPDRIYEQYF. Written as DNA, the CDR3 is TGTGCCAGCGCACCGGACAGAATCTACGAGCAGTACTTC. V usage is TRBV7-8 and J usage is TRBJ2-7; a possible D gene is TRBD1 (6 bases). The CDR3 length is 13 residues. Germline V gene sequence: CDR1 SGHVS, CDR2 FQNEAQ. The germline V and J ends were trimmed by 8 bases and 3 bases, with 14 bases remaining between them.